These 17 T cell receptor beta chains were all obtained from the same sample, sequenced in a study of blood T cell repertoires in COVID-19. Repertoires were generated with immunoSEQ multiplex PCR, while TCRdb's copy carries only in-frame clones and drops some. In the table there are around 29,000 clones, around 67% of which are singletons. Source material: peripheral blood. The receptors shown here come from a human donor in a cohort sampled during active COVID-19.

The CDR3 loop reads CASSSPPGPGGSFRDQPQHF. CDR3 nucleotide sequence: TGTGCCAGCAGCTCACCTCCGGGGCCCGGGGGATCCTTTAGGGATCAGCCCCAGCATTTT. The V and J genes are TRBV21-1 and TRBJ1-5. TRBV21-1 is reported as a pseudogene. This CDR3 has 20 amino acids.

The chain joins TRBV7-2 to TRBJ1-5; 7 nucleotides line up with TRBD1. The CDR3 is 17 amino acids. Trimming removed 5 bases from V and 2 bases from J; junction bases left unmatched: 12. Looked up from germline, CDR1 is SGHTA and CDR2 is FQGNSA. CDR3 coding DNA: TGTGCCAGCAGCCCAAAACAGGGGTACCTCGGCAATCAGCCCCAGCATTTT. This encodes CASSPKQGYLGNQPQHF.

The chain combines TRBV10-3 with TRBJ2-3; 11 bases are a match to TRBD2. The CDR3 is made up of 17 amino acids. Germline V lookup: CDR1 ENHRY, CDR2 SYGVKD. V gave up 3 bases and J gave up 2 bases; unmatched junction bases: 7. The CDR3 DNA follows: TGTGCCATCAGTGATTCCGGGACTAGCGGCCCCACAGATACGCAGTATTTT. It yields the protein CAISDSGTSGPTDTQYF.

This chain joins TRBV29-1 and TRBJ2-1; D is possibly TRBD1 (6 bases). The CDR3 extends over 11 amino acids. Germline V gene lookup returns CDR1 SQVTM and CDR2 ANQGSEA. The V end lost 3 bases, the J end lost 15 bases, and 15 bases lay between the germline ends. CDR3 residues: CSVEGQGFLFF. DNA of the CDR3: TGCAGCGTTGAGGGCCAGGGGTTTCTGTTCTTC.

This clone has a count of ten or more. Other DNA sequences in the same sample also yield this CDR3. The chain joins TRBV5-4 to TRBJ1-1; D perhaps matches TRBD1 (6 bases). CDR3 length equals 12 residues. V dropped 4 bases and J dropped 5 bases, with 9 bases sitting between them. Germline V CDR1 and CDR2: SGHNT, YYREEE (reference sequence). The CDR3 nucleotides are TGTGCCAGCAGCCCAGGGGCGACTGAAGCTTTCTTT. Residues: CASSPGATEAFF.

This clone was seen more than once but under ten times. This rearrangement joins TRBV19 to TRBJ1-4; 10 positions agree with TRBD1. Germline assignment: CDR1 LNHDA and CDR2 SQIVND (reference sequence). V shed 6 bases and J 10 bases; nucleotides not matched to a gene: 11. The CDR3 runs to 15 residues. The CDR3 nucleotides are TGTGCCAGTAGGCCGACAGGGGGCGATCTCGGAAAACTGTTTTTT. It encodes CASRPTGGDLGKLFF.

CDR3 in DNA: TGTGCCAGCAGTTACTCGTCAGGGGGCAACTATGGCTACACCTTC. Its translation is CASSYSSGGNYGYTF. The V call is TRBV6-5, the J call TRBJ1-2, with 8 bases matching TRBD1. The CDR3 runs to 15 residues. The V segment lost 0 bases and the J segment 2 bases; nucleotides outside the gene matches: 2. Germline V gene sequence: CDR1 MNHEY, CDR2 SVGAGI.

The chain links TRBV28 to TRBJ2-7; possible D gene TRBD1, 6 bases. V lost 4 bases and J lost 3, with 19 bases in between. Germline V gene sequence: CDR1 MDHEN, CDR2 SYDVKM. The CDR3 has 16 residues. The CDR3 nucleotides read TGTGCCAGCAGTTCGCCGGGACAAGGGAACCACTACGAGCAGTACTTC. As protein: CASSSPGQGNHYEQYF.

This clone was seen only a few times. This rearrangement joins TRBV11-3 to TRBJ2-5; 11 bases line up with TRBD2. The CDR3 consists of 17 residues. Per the germline V gene, CDR1 is SGHNT and CDR2 is YENEEA. J lost 2 bases, V lost 5 bases, and 10 bases had no gene match. CDR3 in DNA: TGTGCCAGCAGCGCCGGACTAGCGGGTGAAGTTCAAGAGACCCAGTACTTC. Translation gives CASSAGLAGEVQETQYF.

For this clone: Germline is not matched at one junction end, which may reflect a read error. This chain connects TRBV11-2 to TRBJ2-5; tentatively, D is TRBD1 (6 bases). CDR3 length: 18 residues. Germline V lookup: CDR1 SGHAT, CDR2 FQNNGV. The chain's CDR3 is CASSLGGMGASLQEAQYF. The CDR3 DNA reads TGTGCCAGCAGCTTAGGAGGAATGGGGGCCAGCCTTCAAGAGGCCCAGTACTTC. Together with reference TRBV11-2 and TRBJ2-5, the CDR3 gives the full variable domain: EAGVAQSPRYKIIEKRQSVAFWCNPISGHATLYWYQQILGQGPKLLIQFQNNGVVDDSQLPKDRFSAERLKGVDSTLKIQPAKLEDSAVYLCASSLGGMGASLQEAQYFGPGTRLLVL.

The chain combines TRBV19 with TRBJ1-5, with TRBD1 identical over 7 bases. The CDR3 loop spans 14 amino acids. Germline V gene lookup returns CDR1 LNHDA and CDR2 SQIVND (reference sequence). V shed 7 bases and J 7 bases; nucleotides not matched to a gene: 10. CDR3 in amino acids: CASTGDSLNQPQHF. In nucleotides, the CDR3 is TGTGCCAGTACAGGGGACAGTTTGAACCAGCCCCAGCATTTT.

The chain has TRBV2 and TRBJ2-7, with D possibly matching TRBD1 (6 bases). The CDR3 length is 14 residues. Germline assignment: CDR1 SNHLY and CDR2 FYNNEI. With 5 bases removed from V and 2 bases from J, the gap between germline ends came to 13 bases. Here the CDR3 reads CASSTGNHPYEQYF. DNA for the CDR3: TGTGCCAGCAGTACAGGGAACCATCCCTACGAGCAGTACTTC.

The chain has TRBV6-5 and TRBJ2-7, with unresolved D. The CDR3 has 14 amino acids. The germline CDR1 and CDR2 sequences are MNHEY and SVGAGI. The V end lost 2 bases, the J end lost 0 bases, and 8 bases lay between the germline ends. The CDR3 DNA reads as TGTGCCAGCAGTTACGCTGGGCCCTCCTACGAGCAGTACTTC. It specifies CASSYAGPSYEQYF.

The J gene is TRBJ2-5, the V gene TRBV11-3, with a tentative D call TRBD1 (6 bases). The V end was cut by 4 bases, the J end by 5 bases, with 23 bases between. The CDR3 length is 17 residues. CDR1 SGHNT and CDR2 YENEEA come from the germline V gene. The CDR3 protein is CASSSRQTAGVVETQYF. The CDR3 nucleotides are TGTGCCAGCAGCTCCCGACAAACGGCAGGGGTAGTGGAGACCCAGTACTTC.

V is TRBV7-3 and J is TRBJ2-1; 12 nucleotides align to TRBD2. CDR3 size: 18 residues. V lost 4 bases, J lost 0 bases, and 7 bases stayed unmatched. CDR1 and CDR2 (germline): SGHTA, FQGTGA. In nucleotides, the CDR3 is TGTGCCAGCAGCTCTCTAGCGGGAGGGGCACCCTCCTACAATGAGCAGTTCTTC. This sequence encodes CASSSLAGGAPSYNEQFF.

V gene TRBV10-3 combines with J gene TRBJ1-2; TRBD1 is a possible D gene (5 bases). Germline CDR1 is ENHRY and CDR2 is SYGVKD. The CDR3 sequence is 13 residues long. Trimming stripped 6 bases from V and 0 bases from J, with 8 bases between. This chain's CDR3 is CAIRDTSNYGYTF. CDR3 DNA sequence: TGTGCCATCAGGGACACCTCTAACTATGGCTACACCTTC.

In this sample, this clone turned up a few times. V gene TRBV12-3 or TRBV12-4 combines with J gene TRBJ1-1; D unclear. This CDR3 comprises 13 residues. V lost 8 bases, J lost 5 bases, and 15 bases lay in between. As DNA, the CDR3 is TGTGCCAGCCTTCCGGGGATTAATACTGAAGCTTTCTTT. Encoded protein: CASLPGINTEAFF.